This T cell receptor (beta chain) was captured by sequencing in a study of radiation and T cells in renal cell carcinoma. TCRdb keeps only in-frame clones here, not all; method: immunoSEQ multiplex PCR. The data contain approximately 90,000 clones, 70% to 90% of them singletons. As for time point: blood 4 weeks post-SBRT, at nephrectomy. Treatment specified: 15 Gy SBRT to primary tumor, nephrectomy 4 weeks later. Nephrectomy followed 15 Gy stereotactic body radiation by 4 weeks. The specimen was blood, collected from a patient whose treatment included radiotherapy and nephrectomy. The receptor's source is a man between 50 and 59 years old with renal cell carcinoma.

The CDR3, as DNA: TGTGCCAGCAGCTTAGCTAGTATGAACACTGAAGCTTTCTTT. As protein: CASSLASMNTEAFF. The J gene is TRBJ1-1, the V gene TRBV11-2; D is ambiguous. This CDR3 region has 14 residues. Germline V gene sequence: CDR1 SGHAT, CDR2 FQNNGV. V was clipped by 1 base and J by 0 bases, with 6 bases between them.